This record covers a single TCR beta chain. Antigen: not known. At the DNA level, this CDR3 is encoded by other sequences in the same sample as well. Researchers ran the assay at a deep level. The protocol was immunoSEQ multiplex PCR, while the TCRdb copy is restricted to in-frame clones and leaves out a portion. This table has around 2.5 million clones, 93% appearing once. There are 15 residues in the CDR3. Trimming took 0 bases from V and 3 from J; bases not matched to a gene: 4. Germline loops: CDR1 SGHRS, CDR2 YFSETQ. The source of the sample is a study of shared clonotypes between healthy human individuals. Study-wide results and limits: Larger estimated richness was generally recorded for naive subsets relative to memory subsets.

Each of the donors was a healthy adult who was HIV-negative and had not had a recent acute infection or vaccination. Into CD45RA+ naive and CD45RA-negative memory subsets, the CD4+ cells were split. This TCR came from a man aged 18-30 years in good health. Some clones in this sample may be carry-over from other donors' samples. This chain connects TRBV5-1 to TRBJ2-7; 9 nucleotides match TRBD2. The sequenced sample consisted of naive CD4+ T cells from PBMCs. Subset of the sample: CD45RA+ positively selected. CDR3 loop: CASSLVLAGNYEQYF. CDR3 DNA: TGCGCCAGCAGCTTGGTGCTAGCGGGGAACTACGAGCAGTACTTC.